This T cell receptor (beta chain) was retrieved from a study of radiotherapy plus CTLA-4 blockade in lung cancer (dated by TCRdb to between 2018 and 2020). With respect to the entire study: Among the enrolled patients, under 20% had an objective response, and about 29% reached disease control.

In this study, focal radiation therapy paired with CTLA-4 blockade (ipilimumab) was tested in patients who had chemo-refractory metastatic non-small-cell lung cancer. From the germline V gene, CDR1 is MGHDK and CDR2 is SYGVNS. The CDR3 goes from the cysteine to the phenylalanine over 16 residues. The sequence is cut down to CDR3 DNA, 48 bases in frame from base 1. V and J lose 4 bases and 4 bases, and a span of 20 bases separates them. With respect to this clone: Its recognized antigen is unknown. There are no base qualities to consult, and no much larger clone falls within one base.

Receptor amplification or capture employed the immunoSEQ multiplex PCR assay. TCRdb's version of the immuneACCESS table is confined to in-frame rearrangements and falls short of the full clone set. An unresolved V gene accounts for under half of the shortfall where checked; the remainder is of unknown origin. The sample table lists about 80,000 clones, around 80% of them with a count of one. The ten largest clonotypes hold 0.65% to 0.85% of the sample. Beyond this particular receptor, the publication reports: TCR clones derived from tumors expanded in peripheral blood after treatment with radiotherapy and ipilimumab. Increased serum interferon-beta after radiation, together with early dynamic changes in blood T cell clones, were reported to be the strongest predictors of response.

The receptor's source is a human donor with non-small cell lung cancer who had stable disease on radiotherapy plus ipilimumab. The V and J genes are TRBV25-1 and TRBJ2-7; TRBD2 is a possible D gene, resting on 6 matching bases. Here the sequenced sample was peripheral blood, taken from a patient treated with radiotherapy plus ipilimumab. For the CDR3, the sequence is CASSGGDSMRGYEQYF. The sequenced DNA is TGTGCCAGCAGTGGGGGGGACTCCATGAGGGGATACGAGCAGTACTTC.